The 20 T cell receptor beta chains below come from one sample, sequenced in a study of blood T cells in healthy people across ages. Using a J-beta primer mix together with a sample-barcoded 5' primer, a second PCR was run for roughly 6 to 11 cycles. TCRdb re-analysed the 5' RACE reads in MiXCR, keeping a single row per CDR3 protein. The sample includes about 1,600,000 distinct CDR3 sequences, 35% to 45% of them seen just once. Source material: blood. Receptor source: a woman in her late teens or twenties in good health.

CDR3 residues: CASRGTVNEQYF. The CDR3 DNA reads TGTGCCAGCCGAGGGACGGTAAATGAGCAGTACTTC. J is TRBJ2-7 and V is TRBV6-1; D is tentatively TRBD1 or TRBD2 (5 bases each). Trimming took 8 bases from V and 7 from J, leaving 15 bases between them. CDR3 length: 12 residues. Germline CDR1 MNHNS, CDR2 SASEGT.

This clonotype was counted between two and nine times. The genes are TRBV6-1 and TRBJ2-3; TRBD2 might be the D (5 bases). The CDR3 covers 15 residues. The germline V gene encodes CDR1 MNHNS and CDR2 SASEGT. V was cut by 4 bases and J by 4 bases, with 15 bases left in between. The chain's CDR3 is CASSAWERRADTQYF. The DNA of the CDR3 is TGTGCCAGCAGTGCGTGGGAGAGGCGGGCAGATACGCAGTATTTT.

On this clonotype itself: A single base separates this from a much larger clone, so it may be a read error. V gene TRBV10-3 combines with J gene TRBJ2-5, with 10 nucleotides matching TRBD1. Germline V gene data show CDR1 as ENHRY and CDR2 as SYGVKD. Unmatched junction bases numbered 15, after V lost 3 bases and J lost 11 bases. The CDR3 extends over 16 amino acids. The CDR3 loop reads CAISESGQGWSNEQYF. The CDR3 DNA is TGTGCCATCAGTGAATCGGGACAGGGGTGGTCCAATGAGCAGTACTTC.

The V gene is TRBV20-1, the J gene TRBJ2-7; D remains ambiguous. The CDR3 length is 15 residues. The V gene's germline CDR1 is DFQATT and CDR2 SNEGSKA (reference sequence). With 0 bases removed from V and 0 bases from J, the gap between germline ends came to 12 bases. CDR3 in DNA: TGCAGTGCTAGAGATCCGGGTCCGCTCTCCTACGAGCAGTACTTC. It yields the protein CSARDPGPLSYEQYF.

The gene calls are TRBV20-1 and TRBJ1-3, with a weak D call TRBD1 (5 bases). This CDR3 region has 16 residues. Trimming pared 0 bases from V and 2 bases from J, leaving 14 bases between. Germline values: CDR1 DFQATT, CDR2 SNEGSKA (reference sequence). The CDR3, as DNA: TGCAGTGCTAGAGATACCGTGACAGCCACTGGAAACACCATATATTTT. Amino acid sequence: CSARDTVTATGNTIYF.

This chain joins TRBV20-1 and TRBJ2-7; D gene unclear. V was shortened by 3 bases and J by 4 bases, with 10 bases between the two germline ends. Germline CDR1 DFQATT, CDR2 SNEGSKA (reference sequence). The CDR3 totals 12 residues. The CDR3: CSASPPLYEQYF. The CDR3 coding sequence is TGCAGTGCTAGCCCTCCCTTGTACGAGCAGTACTTC.

The table lists this clonotype with a few counts. The V gene is TRBV2, the J gene TRBJ2-5; D could derive from TRBD1 or TRBD2 (6 bases each). Germline V lookup: CDR1 SNHLY, CDR2 FYNNEI. V lost 5 bases, J lost 4 bases, and 20 bases lay in between. The CDR3 is made up of 16 amino acids. CDR3 amino acids: CASSPRTPGAIETQYF. CDR3 bases: TGTGCCAGCAGTCCTCGGACTCCGGGGGCAATAGAGACCCAGTACTTC.

The chain combines TRBV7-2 with TRBJ2-5; D gene uncertain. V was cut by 5 bases and J by 11 bases, with 15 bases left in between. The CDR3 is 12 residues long. Germline assignment: CDR1 SGHTA and CDR2 FQGNSA. The CDR3 protein is CASSGDWHEQYF. The DNA for the CDR3 is TGTGCCAGCAGCGGGGATTGGCATGAGCAGTACTTC.

This clonotype was detected a few times. The rearrangement links TRBV6-1 to TRBJ1-1, with D hard to call. Trimming left V 7 bases short and J 1 base short, with 13 bases between. The germline gives CDR1 MNHNS, CDR2 SASEGT. This CDR3 has 14 residues. The chain's CDR3 is CASILVLPNTEAFF. CDR3 coding DNA: TGTGCCAGCATCCTAGTCCTCCCGAACACTGAAGCTTTCTTT.

J is TRBJ2-2 and V is TRBV2, with TRBD2 identical over 9 bases. Unmatched junction bases numbered 7, after V lost 1 base and J lost 4 bases. CDR3 size: 17 residues. Germline values: CDR1 SNHLY, CDR2 FYNNEI. DNA of the CDR3: TGTGCCAGCAGTGAAGATGTAGCGGGGGTCGGCACCGGGGAGCTGTTTTTT. It translates to CASSEDVAGVGTGELFF.

V usage is TRBV27 and J usage is TRBJ1-2; D is possibly TRBD1 (6 bases). CDR3 length: 14 amino acids. Trimming took 5 bases from V and 8 from J, leaving 18 bases between them. CDR1 and CDR2 from the germline V gene are MNHEY and SMNVEV (reference sequence). CDR3 sequence: CASSPKRGADGYTF. As DNA, the CDR3 is TGTGCCAGCAGTCCAAAGCGGGGGGCTGACGGCTACACCTTC.

The chain is built from TRBV20-1 and TRBJ1-1, with unresolved D. The germline CDR1 and CDR2 sequences are DFQATT and SNEGSKA (reference sequence). Between the trimmed V and J ends, which lost 5 bases and 0 bases, there was a span of 10 bases. The CDR3 runs to 13 residues. The CDR3 here is CSAHGPLNTEAFF. The CDR3 bases are TGCAGTGCTCACGGGCCTTTGAACACTGAAGCTTTCTTT.

This clonotype has just a few counts. The chain recombines TRBV10-3 with TRBJ2-5, with D unresolved. CDR3 length equals 15 residues. Trimming removed 11 bases from V and 1 base from J, with 20 bases in between. CDR1 is ENHRY, CDR2 SYGVKD, per germline. CDR3 residues: CASGESAGVQETQYF. The CDR3, as DNA: TGTGCCTCGGGCGAGAGCGCTGGAGTCCAAGAGACCCAGTACTTC.

A few counts support this clonotype. V is TRBV20-1 and J is TRBJ2-7, with 9 bases lining up with TRBD2. Germline V gives CDR1 DFQATT, CDR2 SNEGSKA (reference sequence). The CDR3 runs 13 residues. The ends lost 3 bases at V and 1 base at J; junction bases unmatched: 1. The CDR3 DNA follows: TGCAGTGCTAGTAGCGGGGGTTCCTACGAGCAGTACTTC. The encoded protein is CSASSGGSYEQYF.

The chain combines TRBV6-1 with TRBJ1-5; D is perhaps TRBD1 (6 bases). V lost 8 bases, J lost 0 bases, and 23 bases lay in between. The CDR3 covers 18 residues. Germline V gene sequence: CDR1 MNHNS, CDR2 SASEGT. The CDR3 protein is CASPIRGRVEYSNQPQHF. CDR3 DNA: TGTGCCAGCCCCATCAGGGGCCGGGTAGAATATAGCAATCAGCCCCAGCATTTT.

The rearrangement joins TRBV20-1 to TRBJ2-7, with 7 bases identical to TRBD2. V lost 6 bases and J lost 0; bases outside the gene matches: 17. The V gene's germline CDR1 is DFQATT and CDR2 SNEGSKA (reference sequence). CDR3 length equals 17 residues. Written as DNA, the CDR3 is TGCAGTGCCCCACCCGGGGGGTCTCTTATGAGCTCCTACGAGCAGTACTTC. It translates to CSAPPGGSLMSSYEQYF.

V is TRBV10-3 and J is TRBJ1-2, with a possible D match to TRBD1 (6 bases). The V gene's germline CDR1 is ENHRY and CDR2 SYGVKD. Trimming removed 4 bases from V and 5 bases from J, with 17 bases in between. The CDR3 has 15 amino acids. CDR3 nucleotides: TGTGCCATCAGTGGGTCGACAGGAAAATTATATGGCTACACCTTC. Its translation: CAISGSTGKLYGYTF.

This clonotype showed up just a few times. The V call is TRBV5-5, the J call TRBJ2-7; possibly TRBD1 for D (6 bases). V gave up 0 bases and J gave up 4 bases, with 14 bases separating them. This CDR3 is built from 15 residues. Germline V gene sequence: CDR1 SGHKS, CDR2 YYEKEE (reference sequence). The CDR3 spells CASSLEGHISYEQYF. The CDR3 DNA sequence: TGTGCCAGCAGCTTGGAGGGACACATTTCTTACGAGCAGTACTTC.

V is TRBV7-2 and J is TRBJ1-1, with no clear D. The CDR3 covers 12 residues. The ends were cut back, 3 bases at V and 6 bases at J, with 8 bases in the middle. Germline V gene sequence: CDR1 SGHTA, CDR2 FQGNSA. The CDR3 DNA is TGTGCCAGCAGCTTCGGGGTATCTGAAGCTTTCTTT. Translating gives CASSFGVSEAFF.

Comments on this clonotype: Its ends do not fully match the called genes, so a read error is possible. J is TRBJ2-1 and V is TRBV25-1, with a possible D match to TRBD1 (5 bases). This CDR3 comprises 15 residues. The germline gives CDR1 MGHDK, CDR2 SYGVNS. The CDR3 sequence: CAGSEAGKSYNEQFF. The CDR3 bases are TGTGCCGGCAGTGAGGCAGGGAAATCCTACAATGAGCAGTTCTTC.